This TCR beta chain was found in a study of blood T cell repertoires in COVID-19. Across the whole study: Sample material is recorded as cDNA or gDNA derived from T cells, B-cell-depleted T cells, or PBMCs.

The germline CDR1 and CDR2 sequences are LNHDA and SQIVND (reference sequence). The junction had 12 bases not matched to a gene; V was cut back by 2 bases and J by 6 bases. This CDR3 has 16 residues. Sequencing was performed with immunoSEQ multiplex PCR; in TCRdb, only in-frame clones are kept and a portion is missing. The repertoire holds about 120,000 clones, with 70% to 85% as singletons. This TCR was recovered from a man over 45 with acute or convalescent COVID-19. V and J are TRBV19 and TRBJ2-7; 8 bases line up with TRBD2. Sequenced material: peripheral blood. The CDR3 DNA reads as TGTGCCAGTAGTATACCAGGGCCAGCGGGAGTGGGCGAGCAGTACTTC. It encodes CASSIPGPAGVGEQYF.